The table lists the clone carrying this T cell receptor beta chain with many counts. Breast cancer patients provided tissue from their axillary draining lymph nodes. V lost 3 bases and J 7 bases, leaving 17 bases between the germline ends. CDR3 size: 14 residues. CDR1 is SGDLS, CDR2 YYNGEE, per germline. The data are from a study of breast tumors, draining lymph nodes, adjacent tissues. TCRdb reanalysed the multiplex PCR reads using MiXCR and keeps one entry per CDR3 protein. This sample yields 150,000 to 200,000 distinct CDR3 sequences, of which 33% are seen a single time; around 3.5% belongs to the top ten.

The TCR was taken from a female donor with breast cancer. Some clones in this sample may be carry-over from other donors' samples. The sample consisted of axillary lymph node tissue. The chain carries TRBV9 and TRBJ2-7; TRBD1 might be the D (5 bases). The CDR3 region has the DNA TGTGCCAGCAGCGGGCCCCGGACCCCAGGGGAGCAGTACTTC. Its translation is CASSGPRTPGEQYF.